This passage covers 5 T cell receptor beta chains from one sample sequenced in a study of T cell clones after liver transplantation. The protocol was immunoSEQ multiplex PCR, while the TCRdb copy is restricted to in-frame clones and leaves out a portion. The repertoire holds fewer than 25,000 clones, with approximately 95% as singletons. Sequenced material: CD8+ T cells from blood, taken approximately 27 months after liver transplant. The receptors were gathered from a human patient who received a liver transplant. The T cells may come from the graft donor.

This clone was seen only once. This rearrangement joins TRBV7-9 to TRBJ2-7; D unclear. The V and J ends lost 5 bases and 6 bases respectively, with 14 bases between them. This CDR3 region has 13 residues. Looked up from germline, CDR1 is SEHNR and CDR2 is FQNEAQ (reference sequence). The CDR3 DNA follows: TGTGCCAGCAGCCCAATGGTTTTCTCCGAGCAGTACTTC. It translates to CASSPMVFSEQYF. Complete variable domain (other parts from reference TRBV7-9 and TRBJ2-7): DTGVSQNPRHKITKRGQNVTFRCDPISEHNRLYWYRQTLGQGPEFLTYFQNEAQLEKSRLLSDRFSAERPKGSFSTLEIQRTEQGDSAMYLCASSPMVFSEQYFGPGTRLTVT.

V usage is TRBV11-2 and J usage is TRBJ2-5; D is perhaps TRBD2 (6 bases). The V and J ends lost 0 bases and 7 bases respectively, with 21 bases between them. This CDR3 is built from 17 residues. Germline values: CDR1 SGHAT, CDR2 FQNNGV. In DNA, the CDR3 is TGTGCCAGCAGCTTAGATCGTGTGGGAGGCCCTTCCGGGACCCAGTACTTC. Residues: CASSLDRVGGPSGTQYF.

In this sample, this clone turned up once. The chain has TRBV4-2 and TRBJ2-7; weak D call: TRBD1 (6 bases). The CDR3 is made up of 15 amino acids. The germline V gene has CDR1 LGHNA and CDR2 YNFKEQ. Deletions cut 0 bases from V and 2 bases from J, with 11 bases between. The CDR3 here is CASSQEEAGAYEQYF. In nucleotides, the CDR3 is TGTGCCAGCAGCCAAGAGGAGGCAGGGGCCTACGAGCAGTACTTC.

The chain recombines TRBV29-1 with TRBJ2-3, with D possibly matching TRBD2 (6 bases). V lost 0 bases to trimming and J lost 7 bases, with 20 bases between them. The CDR3 runs to 16 residues. The germline gives CDR1 SQVTM, CDR2 ANQGSEA. CDR3 in DNA: TGCAGCGTTGAAGATGGAGGGCTTCAGGGTCCCAATACGCAGTATTTT. Translated, it gives CSVEDGGLQGPNTQYF.

This clone was recorded a few times. The V call is TRBV4-1, the J call TRBJ2-2; 11 bases agree with TRBD2. The CDR3 is 17 amino acids. In germline, CDR1 is MGHRA, CDR2 YSYEKL. V lost 3 bases, J lost 2 bases, and 5 bases stayed unmatched. The CDR3 DNA is TGCGCCAGCAGCCACCCTACTAGCGGGGGAAACACCGGGGAGCTGTTTTTT. As protein: CASSHPTSGGNTGELFF.